This T cell receptor beta chain was sequenced during a study of T cell repertoires in cytomegalovirus infection. Turning to the study itself: The public TCR beta signatures pointed to both CMV infection and matching HLA type.

In TCRdb, the reads were re-called with MiXCR into one record per CDR3 protein. There are some 300,000 distinct CDR3 sequences in the sample; about a tenth occur only once, and around 2.5% lies in the top ten. The CDR3 contains 15 residues. With 6 bases removed from V and 9 bases from J, the gap between germline ends came to 18 bases. Per the germline V gene, CDR1 is MDHEN and CDR2 is SYDVKM. The receptor comes from a human donor in good health (CMV status not recorded). Some clones in this sample may be carry-over from other donors' samples. Source material: PBMCs. The rearrangement uses TRBV28 and TRBJ1-6; maybe TRBD1 (6 bases). The CDR3 region is CASSPGVGGGSPLHF. The CDR3 bases are TGTGCCAGCAGCCCCGGGGTCGGAGGGGGTTCACCCCTCCACTTT.